This TCR beta chain derives from a study of blood T cell repertoires in COVID-19. Study details: Acute-phase and convalescent COVID-19 samples originated in the United States, Italy and Spain.

Authors' processing steps: It was from reference gene primer amplification that nucleated cell counts were estimated. Data came from immunoSEQ multiplex PCR; TCRdb stores just in-frame clones and leaves some out. D and trimming come from the DNA, and the V and J calls and clone size come from that table. Among about 240,000 clones, approximately 78% were seen once, and the ten largest hold roughly an eighth. Trimming removed 7 bases from V and 2 bases from J; junction bases left unmatched: 5. This CDR3 spans 14 amino acids. Germline V CDR1 and CDR2: SNHLY, FYNNEI. The sequence was collected from an older woman with active or convalescent COVID-19. The rearrangement uses TRBV2 and TRBJ1-2; TRBD1 matches at 9 bases. Sequencing was carried out using peripheral blood. The DNA for the CDR3 is TGTGCCAGCAAGCGGACAGGGGTAAACTATGGCTACACCTTC. Its translation: CASKRTGVNYGYTF.